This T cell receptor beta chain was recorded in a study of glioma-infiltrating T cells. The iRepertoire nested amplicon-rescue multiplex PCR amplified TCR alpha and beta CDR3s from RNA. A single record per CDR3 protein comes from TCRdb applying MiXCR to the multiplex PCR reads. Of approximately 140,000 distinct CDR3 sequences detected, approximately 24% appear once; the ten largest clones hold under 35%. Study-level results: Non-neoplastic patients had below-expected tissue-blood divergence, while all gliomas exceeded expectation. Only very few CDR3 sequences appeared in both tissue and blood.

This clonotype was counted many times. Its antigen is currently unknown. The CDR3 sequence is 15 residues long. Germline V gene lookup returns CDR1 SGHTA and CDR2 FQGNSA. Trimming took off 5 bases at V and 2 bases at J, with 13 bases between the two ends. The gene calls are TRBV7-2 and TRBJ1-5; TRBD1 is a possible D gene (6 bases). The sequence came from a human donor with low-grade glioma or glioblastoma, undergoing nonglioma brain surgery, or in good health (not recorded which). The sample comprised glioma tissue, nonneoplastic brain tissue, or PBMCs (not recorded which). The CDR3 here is CASSPQGLGNQPQHF. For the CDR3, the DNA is TGTGCCAGCAGCCCCCAGGGGCTGGGCAATCAGCCCCAGCATTTT. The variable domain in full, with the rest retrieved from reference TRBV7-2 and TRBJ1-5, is GAGVSQSPSNKVTEKGKDVELRCDPISGHTALYWYRQSLGQGLEFLIYFQGNSAPDKSGLPSDRFSAERTGGSVSTLTIQRTQQEDSAVYLCASSPQGLGNQPQHFGDGTRLSIL.